The clone carrying this T cell receptor (beta chain) was seen once. Only in-frame clones appear in the TCRdb table, and some are missing; sequencing was by immunoSEQ multiplex PCR. Of more than 85,000 clones in the sample, roughly 80% were seen once. The sample belongs to a study of OX40 agonist ivuxolimab in advanced cancers. Samples of blood were obtained at baseline, on cycle 4 day 1, and on cycle 7 day 1. The CDR3 extends over 15 amino acids. J gave up 3 bases and V 2 bases, and 2 bases lay outside the gene matches. Germline V gene sequence: CDR1 MNHEY, CDR2 SVGAGI. The sequence was collected from an adult with an advanced solid tumor such as melanoma, head and neck, liver or kidney cancer. Source: CD4+ or CD8+ T cells sorted from blood, taken in a trial of the OX40 agonist ivuxolimab. This chain joins TRBV6-5 and TRBJ1-4, with 8 bases fitting TRBD1. The chain's CDR3 is CASSYRTGSNEKLFF. The CDR3 region has the DNA TGTGCCAGCAGTTACAGGACAGGGTCTAATGAAAAACTGTTTTTT.